This T cell receptor beta chain appears in the sequencing data of a study of blood T cell repertoires in COVID-19. About the research overall: The samples span acute and convalescent COVID-19 from the United States, Italy and Spain. PBMCs, B-cell-depleted T cells, or T cells provided the cDNA or gDNA that made up the material.

Source study methods: The authors estimated nucleated cell counts from reference gene primer amplification. TCRdb's copy holds only in-frame clones and misses some; the assay was immunoSEQ multiplex PCR. V and J calls plus clone size are reproduced from that table; the DNA served to infer D and trimming. The sample holds 45,000 to 50,000 clones; roughly 88% are singletons and the top ten take almost 8%. The ends were cut back, 1 base at V and 1 base at J, with 4 bases in the middle. CDR3 size: 12 residues. Germline CDR1 GTSNPN, CDR2 SVGIG (reference sequence). This rearrangement joins TRBV30 to TRBJ1-2; D uncertain. Material: peripheral blood. This TCR was sampled from a man in his fifties or sixties with acute or convalescent COVID-19. The CDR3 is CAWSGLNYGYTF. The CDR3 nucleotides are TGTGCCTGGAGTGGACTTAACTATGGCTACACCTTC.